This T cell receptor (beta chain) derives from a study of blood T cells in healthy people across ages. Alongside a J-beta primer mix, a sample-barcoded 5' primer served in a second PCR lasting about 7 to 12 cycles. At least 2.5 million CDR3-containing paired-end reads were obtained per sample. MiXCR was run by TCRdb on the 5' RACE reads, yielding one entry per CDR3 protein. The table lists some 1,800,000 distinct CDR3 sequences, about 39% of them singletons, with under 30% in the top ten. Note on this clonotype: Its antigen is unidentified.

Per-sample yields of isolated PBMCs were at least 6.5 million. Total RNA amounts of at least 5.5 micrograms were extracted per sample. There are 14 residues in the CDR3. Trimming left V 5 bases short and J 8 bases short, with 18 bases between. Germline-derived CDR1 and CDR2 are MNHEY and SVGAGI. General observations from the study: Those diversity estimates obtained from one million T cells were thought to be underestimates.

The sequenced sample consisted of blood. This receptor was identified in a human donor in good health. The rearrangement links TRBV6-5 to TRBJ1-1; TRBD1 might be the D (5 bases). Here the CDR3 reads CASSGSLQDTEAFF. The CDR3 nucleotides read TGTGCCAGCAGTGGATCCTTACAGGATACCGAAGCTTTCTTT.